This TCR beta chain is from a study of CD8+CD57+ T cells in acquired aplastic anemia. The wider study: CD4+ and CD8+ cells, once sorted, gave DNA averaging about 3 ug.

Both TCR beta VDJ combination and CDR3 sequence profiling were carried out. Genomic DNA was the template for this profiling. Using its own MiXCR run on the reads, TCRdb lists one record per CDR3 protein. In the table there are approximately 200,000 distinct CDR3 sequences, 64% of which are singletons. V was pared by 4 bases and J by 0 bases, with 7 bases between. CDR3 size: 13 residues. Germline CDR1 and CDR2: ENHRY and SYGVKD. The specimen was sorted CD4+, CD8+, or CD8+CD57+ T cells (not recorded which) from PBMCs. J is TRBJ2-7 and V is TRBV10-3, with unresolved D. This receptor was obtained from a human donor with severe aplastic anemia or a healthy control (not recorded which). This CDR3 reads CAISGEYSYEQYF. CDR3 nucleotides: TGTGCCATCAGTGGTGAATACTCCTACGAGCAGTACTTC.